This TCR beta chain was identified in a study of blood T cell repertoires in COVID-19. Sequenced by immunoSEQ multiplex PCR; TCRdb stores in-frame clones only, minus some. The table lists roughly 250,000 clones, around 92% of them singletons. This CDR3 is 15 amino acids long. The V and J ends lost 5 bases and 3 bases, in that order; junction bases with no gene match: 6. Germline V CDR1 and CDR2: SGHAT, FQNNGV. The TCR originated in a person aged 18 to 35 with COVID-19, enrolled during active disease. The sequencing sample was made of peripheral blood. V usage is TRBV11-2 and J usage is TRBJ1-4; 7 nucleotides agree with TRBD1. CDR3 DNA: TGTGCCAGCAGCAACACCGGACAGGCTAATGAAAAACTGTTTTTT. This sequence encodes CASSNTGQANEKLFF.